This T cell receptor beta chain was recovered during a study of blood T cells in healthy people across ages. The use of a sample-barcoded 5' primer and a J-beta primer mix characterized a second PCR of 7 to 11 cycles. MiXCR, run by TCRdb on the 5' RACE reads, gives a single entry per CDR3 protein. The sample shows about a million distinct CDR3 sequences, about two fifths of them seen only once. Sequencing used blood. The sequence derives from a man aged 18 to 29 in good health.

CDR3 protein: CAITRGEDSDTQYF. The CDR3 nucleotides read TGTGCCATCACGCGGGGGGAAGATTCAGATACGCAGTATTTT. This chain joins TRBV10-3 and TRBJ2-3, with TRBD2 matching over 8 bases. Unmatched junction bases numbered 7, after V lost 7 bases and J lost 4 bases. Germline V CDR1 and CDR2: ENHRY, SYGVKD. This CDR3 comprises 14 residues.